This T cell receptor beta chain was sequenced in a study of blood T cells in healthy people across ages. Study-wide results and limits: Age showed a roughly linear inverse relationship with TCR beta diversity per million T cells. The study found more naive CD4+ cells and higher diversity in long-lived than aged donors.

CDR1 and CDR2 (germline): DFQATT, SNEGSKA (reference sequence). The CDR3 consists of 15 residues. Germline trimming cut 0 bases from V and 3 bases from J; bases unmatched to any gene: 5. Caucasian individuals from Russia who were healthy and aged about 6 to 90 acted as donors. As concerns this clonotype: Its specificity is not known.

The authors ran a second PCR of 7 to 11 cycles using a sample-barcoded 5' primer and a J-beta primer mix. Every individual sample yielded 2.5 million or more paired-end reads (each containing CDR3). TCRdb analysed the 5' RACE reads with MiXCR anew, one entry per CDR3 protein. The sample has 800,000 or so distinct CDR3 sequences, roughly 60% seen once. The V and J genes are TRBV20-1 and TRBJ2-1, with 7 positions matching TRBD1. The sample taken for sequencing was blood. The clonotype originates from a man aged 30-40 years in good health. CDR3 region: CSARDLQGVYNEQFF. As DNA, the CDR3 is TGCAGTGCTAGAGATTTGCAGGGGGTCTACAATGAGCAGTTCTTC.